This passage covers 14 T cell receptor beta chains from one sample sequenced in a study of PD-L1 blockade in urothelial cancer. Assay used: immunoSEQ multiplex PCR; TCRdb lists only in-frame clones, some missing. The sample records 50,000 to 55,000 clones, approximately 81% being singletons. Time point specified: pretreatment peripheral blood. Here the sequenced sample was PBMCs, taken around atezolizumab (anti-PD-L1) treatment. The receptor source for this set is a man in his 70s with urothelial cancer.

The J gene is TRBJ2-3, the V gene TRBV4-2; 8 bases line up with TRBD2. Germline CDR1 reads LGHNA; CDR2 reads YNFKEQ. There are 18 residues in the CDR3. Trimming took 4 bases from V and 3 from J; bases not matched to a gene: 15. The CDR3 nucleotides are TGTGCCAGCAGCCGCCGCCTACTAAGCGGACTAGCAACAGATACGCAGTATTTT. It encodes CASSRRLLSGLATDTQYF.

DNA of the CDR3: TGTGCCAGCTCAAGCGACAGGGGGCGAAACACCGGGGAGCTGTTTTTT. This sequence encodes CASSSDRGRNTGELFF. The genes are TRBV18 and TRBJ2-2; the match to TRBD1 covers 10 bases. CDR1 and CDR2 from the germline V gene are KGHSH and LQKENI. CDR3 length: 16 residues. J lost 2 bases, V lost 5 bases, and 5 bases had no gene match.

The genes are TRBV5-1 and TRBJ1-2; D perhaps matches TRBD1 (5 bases). The germline gives CDR1 SGHRS, CDR2 YFSETQ. CDR3 length: 14 amino acids. V lost 5 bases to trimming and J lost 1 base, with 12 bases between them. CDR3 region: CASSQRGGNYGYTF. CDR3 bases: TGCGCCAGCAGTCAGAGGGGAGGTAACTATGGCTACACCTTC. Full variable domain (missing parts from reference TRBV5-1 and TRBJ1-2): KAGVTQTPRYLIKTRGQQVTLSCSPISGHRSVSWYQQTPGQGLQFLFEYFSETQRNKGNFPGRFSGRQFSNSRSEMNVSTLELGDSALYLCASSQRGGNYGYTFGSGTRLTVV.

The rearrangement links TRBV5-6 to TRBJ2-1, with D perhaps TRBD2 (7 bases). Between the trimmed V and J ends, which lost 4 bases and 6 bases, there was a span of 14 bases. Germline CDR1 SGHDT, CDR2 YYEEEE. There are 14 residues in the CDR3. Here the CDR3 reads CASSRGAGLNEQFF. CDR3 nucleotide sequence: TGTGCCAGCAGCCGGGGGGCCGGCCTCAATGAGCAGTTCTTC.

This clone has a single count. V usage is TRBV7-9 and J usage is TRBJ2-5, with 11 bases aligning to TRBD2. Germline values: CDR1 SEHNR, CDR2 FQNEAQ (reference sequence). V shed 4 bases, J shed 2 bases, and the junction held 9 bases outside the gene matches. The CDR3 spans 17 residues. This chain's CDR3 is CASSSRLAGSLQETQYF. The CDR3 DNA follows: TGTGCCAGCAGCTCACGACTAGCGGGGTCTCTACAAGAGACCCAGTACTTC.

V usage is TRBV4-3 and J usage is TRBJ1-2; TRBD1 agrees at 11 bases. CDR3 size: 17 residues. With 4 bases clipped from V and 3 bases from J, the junction kept 10 bases outside the gene matches. Germline CDR1 and CDR2: LGHNA and YSLEER. The CDR3 loop is CASSLSRDRGGDYGYTF. CDR3 nucleotides: TGCGCCAGCAGCCTGTCCCGGGACAGGGGGGGGGACTATGGCTACACCTTC.

CDR3 coding DNA: TGTGCCAGCAGCTCTCGGGGGGCGGCTACCCCCACTGAAGCTTTCTTT. Amino acid sequence: CASSSRGAATPTEAFF. The chain carries TRBV7-6 and TRBJ1-1; D possibly corresponds to TRBD1 (6 bases). The CDR3 is 16 amino acids. Per germline, CDR1 SGHVS and CDR2 FNYEAQ. The V end lost 4 bases, the J end lost 4 bases, and 19 bases lay between the germline ends.

The chain's CDR3 is CASSLWQGASYGYTF. The DNA for the CDR3 is TGTGCCAGCAGCTTATGGCAGGGGGCGAGCTATGGCTACACCTTC. This chain links TRBV7-6 with TRBJ1-2; 8 bases line up with TRBD1. In germline, CDR1 is SGHVS, CDR2 FNYEAQ. This CDR3 contains 15 residues. J gave up 4 bases and V 2 bases, and 6 bases lay outside the gene matches. Using reference TRBV7-6 and TRBJ1-2 for the parts outside the CDR3, the full variable domain is GAGVSQSPRYKVTKRGQDVALRCDPISGHVSLYWYRQALGQGPEFLTYFNYEAQQDKSGLPNDRFSAERPEGSISTLTIQRTEQRDSAMYRCASSLWQGASYGYTFGSGTRLTVV.

The gene calls are TRBV30 and TRBJ1-1; D unclear. Germline V lookup: CDR1 GTSNPN, CDR2 SVGIG (reference sequence). Trimming removed 1 base from V and 1 base from J, with 19 bases in between. This CDR3 contains 17 residues. The CDR3 here is CAWSAYAPMSGNTEAFF. The CDR3 region has the DNA TGTGCCTGGAGTGCCTACGCCCCCATGTCAGGGAACACTGAAGCTTTCTTT.

CDR3 amino acids: CASSVAWGTTETQYF. The CDR3 DNA reads TGTGCCAGCAGCGTAGCATGGGGGACAACGGAGACCCAGTACTTC. This rearrangement joins TRBV9 to TRBJ2-5; D possibly corresponds to TRBD1 (6 bases). This CDR3 spans 15 amino acids. Trimming pared 0 bases from V and 5 bases from J, leaving 14 bases between. Germline CDR1 and CDR2: SGDLS and YYNGEE.

The V call is TRBV5-6, the J call TRBJ2-7; TRBD1 matches 7 bases. V lost 3 bases to trimming and J lost 4 bases; unmatched junction nucleotides: 4. The CDR3 has 13 amino acids. Looked up from germline, CDR1 is SGHDT and CDR2 is YYEEEE. CDR3 coding DNA: TGTGCCAGCAGCTCACGACAGGGTTACGAGCAGTACTTC. It yields the protein CASSSRQGYEQYF.

This clone was recorded only once. The gene calls are TRBV2 and TRBJ2-1; D gene unclear. Germline CDR1 and CDR2: SNHLY and FYNNEI. The CDR3 has 13 residues. V dropped 5 bases and J dropped 7 bases, with 12 bases sitting between them. The CDR3 region is CASSPDIPNEQFF. The CDR3 DNA sequence: TGTGCCAGCAGTCCCGACATCCCGAATGAGCAGTTCTTC.

The chain has TRBV5-6 and TRBJ2-6, with D possibly TRBD1 on 6 matching bases. Germline CDR1 reads SGHDT; CDR2 reads YYEEEE. The CDR3 is 17 amino acids. Trimming left V 3 bases short and J 0 bases short, with 13 bases between. The CDR3 protein is CASSSAYRDSGANVLTF. The DNA for the CDR3 is TGTGCCAGCAGCTCGGCGTACAGGGACTCTGGGGCCAACGTCCTGACTTTC.

This chain connects TRBV27 to TRBJ2-4, with 8 bases that match TRBD2. Germline CDR1 and CDR2: MNHEY and SMNVEV (reference sequence). This CDR3 has 17 residues. With V trimmed by 5 bases and J by 6 bases, 15 bases remained unmatched. This CDR3 reads CASSPQPSGRLRNIQYF. In DNA form, the CDR3 reads TGTGCCAGCAGTCCCCAACCGAGCGGGAGATTGAGAAACATTCAGTACTTC.